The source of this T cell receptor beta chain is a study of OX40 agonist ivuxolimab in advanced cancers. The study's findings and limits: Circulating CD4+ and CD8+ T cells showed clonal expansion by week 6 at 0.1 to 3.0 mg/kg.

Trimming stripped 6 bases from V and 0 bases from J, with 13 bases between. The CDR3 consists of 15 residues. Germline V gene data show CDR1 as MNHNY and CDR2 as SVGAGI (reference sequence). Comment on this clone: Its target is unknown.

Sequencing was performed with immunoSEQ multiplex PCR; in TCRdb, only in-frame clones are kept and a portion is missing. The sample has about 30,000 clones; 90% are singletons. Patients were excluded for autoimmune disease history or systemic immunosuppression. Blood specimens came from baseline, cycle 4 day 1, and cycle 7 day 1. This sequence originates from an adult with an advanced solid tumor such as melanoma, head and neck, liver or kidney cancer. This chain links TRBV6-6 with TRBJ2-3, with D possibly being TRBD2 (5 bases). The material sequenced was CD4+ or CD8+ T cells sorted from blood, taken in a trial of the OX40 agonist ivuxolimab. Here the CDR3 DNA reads TGTGCCAGCAGGCCGGACTTGGCTAGCACAGATACGCAGTATTTT. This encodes CASRPDLASTDTQYF.